What follows are 10 T cell receptor beta chains derived from one specimen sequenced in a study of T cell responses to AZD1222 COVID-19 vaccine. The method was immunoSEQ multiplex PCR; TCRdb's version includes in-frame clones alone and lacks a portion of them. The top ten hold around 10% of the sample, which has about 120,000 clones, around nine tenths seen once. The sample consisted of peripheral blood, taken on day 0 of MenACWY control vaccination. The origin of the receptors is an adult in good health.

V gene TRBV28 combines with J gene TRBJ2-1; 12 nucleotides align to TRBD1. The CDR3 has 16 amino acids. V shed 5 bases, J shed 8 bases, and the junction held 10 bases outside the gene matches. Per germline, CDR1 MDHEN and CDR2 SYDVKM. This CDR3 reads CASSPHWDRGRDEQFF. CDR3 coding DNA: TGTGCCAGCAGTCCTCACTGGGACAGGGGGCGGGATGAGCAGTTCTTC.

This chain uses TRBV5-1 with TRBJ1-4; TRBD1 matches at 9 bases. CDR1 SGHRS and CDR2 YFSETQ come from the germline V gene. This CDR3 region has 19 residues. Trimming removed 3 bases from V and 7 bases from J; junction bases left unmatched: 19. This CDR3 is CASSSHLPGQGGMSEKLFF. The CDR3 DNA sequence: TGCGCCAGCAGCTCCCACCTTCCGGGACAGGGTGGTATGAGTGAAAAACTGTTTTTT.

V usage is TRBV6-5 and J usage is TRBJ1-5; perhaps TRBD1 as D (5 bases). This CDR3 has 14 residues. V lost 9 bases, J lost 3 bases, and 15 bases lay in between. CDR1 and CDR2 (germline): MNHEY, SVGAGI. Written as DNA, the CDR3 is TGTGCCAGTAACCGGGACCGCTCCAATCAGCCCCAGCATTTT. Amino acid sequence: CASNRDRSNQPQHF.

The gene calls are TRBV6-2 or TRBV6-3 and TRBJ1-2; TRBD1 is a possible D gene (5 bases). The germline V gene has CDR1 MNHEY and CDR2 SVGEGT. V was trimmed by 5 bases and J by 1 base, leaving 11 bases between them. This CDR3 is built from 14 residues. CDR3 bases: TGTGCCAGCAGTATCCTGACAGATAACTATGGCTACACCTTC. Its translation is CASSILTDNYGYTF.

J is TRBJ2-1 and V is TRBV5-6; 9 bases fit TRBD1. Trimming at V came to 0 bases and at J to 8 bases, leaving 12 bases not matched to a gene. In germline, CDR1 is SGHDT, CDR2 YYEEEE. The CDR3 covers 17 residues. The CDR3, as DNA: TGTGCCAGCAGCTTGGGGGACAGGGTATTAGCGTGGTATGAGCAGTTCTTC. Its protein is CASSLGDRVLAWYEQFF. Drawing the rest from reference TRBV5-6 and TRBJ2-1, the complete variable domain is DAGVTQSPTHLIKTRGQQVTLRCSPKSGHDTVSWYQQALGQGPQFIFQYYEEEERQRGNFPDRFSGHQFPNYSSELNVNALLLGDSALYLCASSLGDRVLAWYEQFFGPGTRLTVL.

The rearrangement uses TRBV5-4 and TRBJ1-2, with 12 bases fitting TRBD1. This CDR3 is 16 amino acids long. Per germline, CDR1 SGHNT and CDR2 YYREEE (reference sequence). V lost 2 bases and J lost 8; bases outside the gene matches: 10. The CDR3 bases are TGTGCCAGCAGCTTAGGGACAGGGGGCGCCTTGAGGGGCTACACCTTC. Translated: CASSLGTGGALRGYTF. Looking up the rest from reference TRBV5-4 and TRBJ1-2 gives the full variable domain: ETGVTQSPTHLIKTRGQQVTLRCSSQSGHNTVSWYQQALGQGPQFIFQYYREEENGRGNFPPRFSGLQFPNYSSELNVNALELDDSALYLCASSLGTGGALRGYTFGSGTRLTVV.

The chain employs TRBV6-5 and TRBJ2-1, with D tentatively TRBD2 (6 bases). The CDR3 covers 15 residues. V was shortened by 6 bases and J by 2 bases, with 14 bases between the two germline ends. The germline V gene has CDR1 MNHEY and CDR2 SVGAGI. CDR3 loop: CASSSGPRPYNEQFF. The CDR3 DNA reads TGTGCCAGCAGCAGCGGGCCCCGACCCTACAATGAGCAGTTCTTC.

The J gene is TRBJ1-1, the V gene TRBV29-1; no clear D gene. The CDR3 has 13 residues. Between the trimmed V and J ends, which lost 0 bases and 6 bases, there was a span of 11 bases. Germline V gene lookup returns CDR1 SQVTM and CDR2 ANQGSEA. CDR3 amino acids: CSVEENSASEAFF. In DNA form, the CDR3 reads TGCAGCGTTGAAGAGAACAGTGCATCTGAAGCTTTCTTT.

The V gene is TRBV10-3, the J gene TRBJ1-1; 9 positions match TRBD1. Germline values: CDR1 ENHRY, CDR2 SYGVKD. The J segment lost 5 bases and the V segment lost 7 bases, leaving 8 bases of the junction unmatched. This CDR3 spans 14 amino acids. CDR3 protein: CAITEQGAETEAFF. DNA for the CDR3: TGTGCCATCACCGAACAGGGGGCGGAAACTGAAGCTTTCTTT.

The J gene is TRBJ1-5, the V gene TRBV19; D not resolved. Per the germline V gene, CDR1 is LNHDA and CDR2 is SQIVND (reference sequence). V lost 8 bases to trimming and J lost 0 bases, with 14 bases between them. The CDR3 runs to 15 residues. The CDR3 region is CASDWMGISNQPQHF. The CDR3 nucleotides are TGTGCCAGTGACTGGATGGGGATTAGCAATCAGCCCCAGCATTTT.